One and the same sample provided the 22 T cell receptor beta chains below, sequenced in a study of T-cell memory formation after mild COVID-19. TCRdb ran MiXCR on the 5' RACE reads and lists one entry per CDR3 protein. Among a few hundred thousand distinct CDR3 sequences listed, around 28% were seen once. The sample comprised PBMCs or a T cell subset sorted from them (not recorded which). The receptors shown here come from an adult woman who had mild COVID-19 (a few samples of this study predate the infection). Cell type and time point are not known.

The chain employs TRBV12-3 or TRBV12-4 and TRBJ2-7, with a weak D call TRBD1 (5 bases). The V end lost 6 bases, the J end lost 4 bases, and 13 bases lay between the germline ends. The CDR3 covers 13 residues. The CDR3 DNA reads TGTGCCAGCAGGTCCTCTCAGGGTTACGAGCAGTACTTC. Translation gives CASRSSQGYEQYF.

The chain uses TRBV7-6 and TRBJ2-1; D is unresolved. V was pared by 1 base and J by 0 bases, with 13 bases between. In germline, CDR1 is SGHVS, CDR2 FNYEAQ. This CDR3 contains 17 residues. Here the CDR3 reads CASSLDLRLSSYNEQFF. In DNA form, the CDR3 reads TGTGCCAGCAGCTTAGACTTGCGCCTGAGCTCCTACAATGAGCAGTTCTTC.

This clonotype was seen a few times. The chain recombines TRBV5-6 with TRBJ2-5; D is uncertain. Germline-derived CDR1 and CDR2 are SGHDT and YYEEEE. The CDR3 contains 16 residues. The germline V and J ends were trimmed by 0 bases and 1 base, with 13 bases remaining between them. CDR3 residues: CASSLGIGQSQETQYF. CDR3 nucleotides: TGTGCCAGCAGCTTGGGGATTGGGCAGTCCCAAGAGACCCAGTACTTC.

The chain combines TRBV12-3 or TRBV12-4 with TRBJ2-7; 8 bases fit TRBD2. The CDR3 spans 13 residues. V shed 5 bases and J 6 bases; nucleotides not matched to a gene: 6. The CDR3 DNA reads TGTGCCAGCAGTCTTTCGGGGGGGGCCGAGCAGTACTTC. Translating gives CASSLSGGAEQYF.

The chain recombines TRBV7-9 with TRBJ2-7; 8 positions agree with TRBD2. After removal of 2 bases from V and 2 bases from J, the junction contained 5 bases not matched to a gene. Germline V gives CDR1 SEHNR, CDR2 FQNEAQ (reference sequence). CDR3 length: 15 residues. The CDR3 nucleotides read TGTGCCAGCAGCTTATCCGGCGGGGGGCCCTACGAGCAGTACTTC. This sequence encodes CASSLSGGGPYEQYF.

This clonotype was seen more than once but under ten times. CDR3 amino acids: CASSVISGGATGELFF. The CDR3 DNA reads as TGTGCCAGCAGCGTAATTAGCGGGGGGGCCACCGGGGAGCTGTTTTTT. The V and J genes are TRBV5-4 and TRBJ2-2, with 11 positions matching TRBD2. Germline values: CDR1 SGHNT, CDR2 YYREEE (reference sequence). The CDR3 sequence is 16 residues long. V shed 4 bases and J 4 bases; nucleotides not matched to a gene: 6.

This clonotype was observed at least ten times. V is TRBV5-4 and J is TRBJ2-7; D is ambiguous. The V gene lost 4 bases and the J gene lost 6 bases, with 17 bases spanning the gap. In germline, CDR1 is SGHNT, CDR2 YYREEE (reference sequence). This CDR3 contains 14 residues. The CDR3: CASSTDLQESEQYF. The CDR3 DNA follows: TGTGCCAGCAGCACCGACCTCCAGGAGAGCGAGCAGTACTTC.

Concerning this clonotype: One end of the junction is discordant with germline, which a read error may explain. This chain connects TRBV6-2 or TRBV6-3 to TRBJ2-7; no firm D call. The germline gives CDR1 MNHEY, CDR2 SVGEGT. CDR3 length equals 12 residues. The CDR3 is CASSYPPYEQYF. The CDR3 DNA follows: TGCGCCAGCAGCTACCCCCCATACGAGCAGTACTTC.

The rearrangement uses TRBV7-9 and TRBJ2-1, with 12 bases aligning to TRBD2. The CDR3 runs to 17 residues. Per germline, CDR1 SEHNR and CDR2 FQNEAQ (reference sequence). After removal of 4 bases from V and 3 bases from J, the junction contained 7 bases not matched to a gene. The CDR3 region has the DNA TGTGCCAGCAGCTCCACCTGGGGACTAGCGGGCTACAATGAGCAGTTCTTC. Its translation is CASSSTWGLAGYNEQFF.

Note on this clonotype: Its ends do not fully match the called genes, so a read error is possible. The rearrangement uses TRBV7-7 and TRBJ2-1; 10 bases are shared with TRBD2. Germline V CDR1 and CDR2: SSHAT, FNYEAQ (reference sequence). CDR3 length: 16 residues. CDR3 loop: CASSPKTGLAWDEQFF. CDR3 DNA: TGTGCTAGCAGCCCGAAAACGGGACTAGCGTGGGATGAGCAGTTCTTC.

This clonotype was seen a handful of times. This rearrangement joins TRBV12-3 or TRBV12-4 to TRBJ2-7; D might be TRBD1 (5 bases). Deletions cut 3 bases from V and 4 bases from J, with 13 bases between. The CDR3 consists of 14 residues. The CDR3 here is CASSLGQSRYEQYF. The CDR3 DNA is TGTGCCAGCAGTTTGGGGCAGTCTCGTTACGAGCAGTACTTC.

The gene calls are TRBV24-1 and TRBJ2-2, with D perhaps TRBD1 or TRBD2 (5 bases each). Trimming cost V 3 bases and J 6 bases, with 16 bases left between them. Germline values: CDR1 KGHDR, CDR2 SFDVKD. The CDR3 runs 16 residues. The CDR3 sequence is CATSDARGPTSGELFF. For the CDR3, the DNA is TGTGCCACCAGTGATGCCCGGGGACCTACTTCCGGGGAGCTGTTTTTT.

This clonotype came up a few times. CDR3 in DNA: TGTGCCAGCAGCGGCCAGCAGGTGTCCTACGAGCAGTACTTC. As protein: CASSGQQVSYEQYF. The V gene is TRBV6-2 or TRBV6-3, the J gene TRBJ2-7; no reliable D call. Per the germline V gene, CDR1 is MNHEY and CDR2 is SVGEGT. The CDR3 totals 14 residues. The ends were cut back, 6 bases at V and 1 base at J, with 13 bases in the middle.

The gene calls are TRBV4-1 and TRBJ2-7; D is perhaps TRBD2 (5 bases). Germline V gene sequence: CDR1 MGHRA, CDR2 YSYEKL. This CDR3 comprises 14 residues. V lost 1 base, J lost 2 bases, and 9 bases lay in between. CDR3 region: CASSQGVSAYEQYF. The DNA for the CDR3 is TGCGCCAGCAGCCAAGGAGTTAGCGCCTACGAGCAGTACTTC.

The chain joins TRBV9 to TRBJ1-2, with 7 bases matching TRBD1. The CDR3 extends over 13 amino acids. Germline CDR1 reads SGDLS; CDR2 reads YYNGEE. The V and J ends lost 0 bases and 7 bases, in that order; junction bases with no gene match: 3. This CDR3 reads CASSVERGLGYTF. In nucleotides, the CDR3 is TGTGCCAGCAGCGTAGAAAGGGGGCTTGGCTACACCTTC. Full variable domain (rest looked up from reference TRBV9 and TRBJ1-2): DSGVTQTPKHLITATGQRVTLRCSPRSGDLSVYWYQQSLDQGLQFLIQYYNGEERAKGNILERFSAQQFPDLHSELNLSSLELGDSALYFCASSVERGLGYTFGSGTRLTVV.

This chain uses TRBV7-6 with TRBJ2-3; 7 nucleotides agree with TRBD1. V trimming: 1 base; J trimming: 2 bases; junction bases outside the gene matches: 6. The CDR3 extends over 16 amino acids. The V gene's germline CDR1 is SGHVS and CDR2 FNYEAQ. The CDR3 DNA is TGTGCCAGCAGCTTAGGAGGGGACAGAGACACAGATACGCAGTATTTT. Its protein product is CASSLGGDRDTDTQYF.

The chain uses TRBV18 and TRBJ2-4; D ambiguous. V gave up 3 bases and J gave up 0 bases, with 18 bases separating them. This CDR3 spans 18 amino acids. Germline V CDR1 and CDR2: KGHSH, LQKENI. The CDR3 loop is CASSPLSIRVAAKNIQYF. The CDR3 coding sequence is TGTGCCAGCTCACCTTTAAGCATCCGGGTTGCAGCCAAAAACATTCAGTACTTC. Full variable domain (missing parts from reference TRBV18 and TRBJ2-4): NAGVMQNPRHLVRRRGQEARLRCSPMKGHSHVYWYRQLPEEGLKFMVYLQKENIIDESGMPKERFSAEFPKEGPSILRIQQVVRGDSAAYFCASSPLSIRVAAKNIQYFGAGTRLSVL.

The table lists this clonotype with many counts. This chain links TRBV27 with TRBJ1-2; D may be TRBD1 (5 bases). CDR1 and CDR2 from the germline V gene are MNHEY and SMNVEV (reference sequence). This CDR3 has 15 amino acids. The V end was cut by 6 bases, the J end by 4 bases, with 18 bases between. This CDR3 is CASRPRVVDSYGYTF. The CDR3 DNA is TGTGCCAGCAGACCCAGGGTCGTGGATAGCTATGGCTACACCTTC.

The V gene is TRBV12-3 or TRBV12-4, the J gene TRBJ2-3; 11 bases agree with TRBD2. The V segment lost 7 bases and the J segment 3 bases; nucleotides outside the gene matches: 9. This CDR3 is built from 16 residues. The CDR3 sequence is CASTRLAGMLTDTQYF. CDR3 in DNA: TGTGCCAGCACCAGACTAGCGGGGATGCTAACAGATACGCAGTATTTT.

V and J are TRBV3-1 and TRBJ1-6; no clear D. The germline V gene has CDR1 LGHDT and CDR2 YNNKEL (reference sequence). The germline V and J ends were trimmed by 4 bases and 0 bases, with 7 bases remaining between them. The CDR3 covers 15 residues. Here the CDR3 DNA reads TGTGCCAGCAGCCCATTTCACTCCTATAATTCACCCCTCCACTTT. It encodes CASSPFHSYNSPLHF.

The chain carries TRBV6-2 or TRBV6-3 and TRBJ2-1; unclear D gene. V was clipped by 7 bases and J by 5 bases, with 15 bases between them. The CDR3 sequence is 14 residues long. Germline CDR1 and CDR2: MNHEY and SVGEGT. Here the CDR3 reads CASNPFGRHNEQFF. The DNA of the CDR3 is TGTGCCAGCAACCCATTCGGACGGCACAATGAGCAGTTCTTC.

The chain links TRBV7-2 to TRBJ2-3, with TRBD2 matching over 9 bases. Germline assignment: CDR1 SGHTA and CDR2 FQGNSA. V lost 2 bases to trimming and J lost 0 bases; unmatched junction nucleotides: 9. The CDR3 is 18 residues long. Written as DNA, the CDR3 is TGTGCCAGCAGCTTAAGAGGTCTAGCGGGGTCTAGCACAGATACGCAGTATTTT. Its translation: CASSLRGLAGSSTDTQYF.